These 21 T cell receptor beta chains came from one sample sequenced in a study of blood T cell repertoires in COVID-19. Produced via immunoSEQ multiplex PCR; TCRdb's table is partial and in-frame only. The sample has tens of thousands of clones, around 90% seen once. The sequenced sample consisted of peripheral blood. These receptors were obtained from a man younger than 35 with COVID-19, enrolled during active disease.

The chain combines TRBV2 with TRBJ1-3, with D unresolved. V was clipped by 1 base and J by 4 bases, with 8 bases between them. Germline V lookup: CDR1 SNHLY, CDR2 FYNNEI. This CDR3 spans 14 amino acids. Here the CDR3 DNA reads TGTGCCAGCAGTGAAGAGGGAGCCGGAAACACCATATATTTT. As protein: CASSEEGAGNTIYF.

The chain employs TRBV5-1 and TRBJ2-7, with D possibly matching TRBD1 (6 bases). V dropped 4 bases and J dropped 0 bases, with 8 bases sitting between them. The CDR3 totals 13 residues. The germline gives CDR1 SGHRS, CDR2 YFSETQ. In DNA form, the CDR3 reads TGCGCCAGCAGCACAGGGACCTCCTACGAGCAGTACTTC. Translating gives CASSTGTSYEQYF.

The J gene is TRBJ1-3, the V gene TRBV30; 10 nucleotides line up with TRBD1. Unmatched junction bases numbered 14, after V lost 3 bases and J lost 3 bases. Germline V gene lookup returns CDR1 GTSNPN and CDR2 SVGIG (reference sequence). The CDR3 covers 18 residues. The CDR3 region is CAWSRGTGEFLGGNTIYF. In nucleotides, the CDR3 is TGTGCCTGGAGCCGTGGGACAGGGGAGTTCCTCGGTGGAAACACCATATATTTT.

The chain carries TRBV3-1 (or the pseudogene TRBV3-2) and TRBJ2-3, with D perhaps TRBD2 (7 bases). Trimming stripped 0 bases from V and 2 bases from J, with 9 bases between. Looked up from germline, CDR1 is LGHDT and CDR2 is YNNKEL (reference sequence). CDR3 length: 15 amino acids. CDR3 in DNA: TGTGCCAGCAGCCAAGATGGGGGGGCCACAGATACGCAGTATTTT. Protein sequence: CASSQDGGATDTQYF.

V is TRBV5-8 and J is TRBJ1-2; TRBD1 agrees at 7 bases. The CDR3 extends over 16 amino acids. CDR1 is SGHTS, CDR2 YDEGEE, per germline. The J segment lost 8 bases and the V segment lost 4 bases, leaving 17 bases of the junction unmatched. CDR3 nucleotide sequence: TGTGCCAGCAGCGGGGCGACAGGGCCATTCCGGTTGGGCTACACCTTC. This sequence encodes CASSGATGPFRLGYTF.

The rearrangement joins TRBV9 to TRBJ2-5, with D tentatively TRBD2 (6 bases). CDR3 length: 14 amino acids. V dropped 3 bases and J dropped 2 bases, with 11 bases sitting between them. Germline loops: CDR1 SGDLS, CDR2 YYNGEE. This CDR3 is CASSEGRTQETQYF. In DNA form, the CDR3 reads TGTGCCAGCAGCGAGGGGAGGACTCAAGAGACCCAGTACTTC.

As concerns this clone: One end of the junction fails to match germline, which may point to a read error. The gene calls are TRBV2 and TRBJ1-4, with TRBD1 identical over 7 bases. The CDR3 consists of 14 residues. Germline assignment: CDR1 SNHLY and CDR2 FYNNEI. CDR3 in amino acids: CASKPGTVNEKLLF. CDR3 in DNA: TGTGCCAGCAAACCCGGGACAGTCAATGAAAAACTGCTTTTT. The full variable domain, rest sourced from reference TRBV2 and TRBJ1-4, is EPEVTQTPSHQVTQMGQEVILRCVPISNHLYFYWYRQILGQKVEFLVSFYNNEISEKSEIFDDQFSVERPDGSNFTLKIRSTKLEDSAMYFCASKPGTVNEKLLFGSGTQLSVL.

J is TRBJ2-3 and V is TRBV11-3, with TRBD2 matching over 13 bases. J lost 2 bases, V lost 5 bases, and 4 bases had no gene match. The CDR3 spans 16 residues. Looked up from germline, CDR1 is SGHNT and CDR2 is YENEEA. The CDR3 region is CASSPGLAGPTDTQYF. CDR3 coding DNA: TGTGCCAGCAGCCCGGGACTAGCGGGGCCCACAGATACGCAGTATTTT. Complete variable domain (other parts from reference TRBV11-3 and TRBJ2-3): EAGVVQSPRYKIIEKKQPVAFWCNPISGHNTLYWYLQNLGQGPELLIRYENEEAVDDSQLPKDRFSAERLKGVDSTLKIQPAELGDSAVYLCASSPGLAGPTDTQYFGPGTRLTVL.

CDR3 DNA: TGTGCCAGCAGCCCGAGCTTGGACTATGGCTACACCTTC. This gives the protein CASSPSLDYGYTF. The V gene is TRBV13, the J gene TRBJ1-2; D ambiguous. The germline V gene has CDR1 PRHDT and CDR2 FYEKMQ (reference sequence). This CDR3 region has 13 residues. The V end was cut by 5 bases, the J end by 3 bases, with 10 bases between.

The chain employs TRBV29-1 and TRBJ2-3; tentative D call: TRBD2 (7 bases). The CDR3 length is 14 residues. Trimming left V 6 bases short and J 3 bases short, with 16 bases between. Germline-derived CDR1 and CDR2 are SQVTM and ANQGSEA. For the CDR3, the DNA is TGCAGCGTCAAAGGGGGGGGACGAACAGATACGCAGTATTTT. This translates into CSVKGGGRTDTQYF.

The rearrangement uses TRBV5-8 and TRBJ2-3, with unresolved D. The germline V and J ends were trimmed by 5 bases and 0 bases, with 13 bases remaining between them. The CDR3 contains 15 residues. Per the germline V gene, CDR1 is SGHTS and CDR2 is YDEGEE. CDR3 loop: CASSPRFASTDTQYF. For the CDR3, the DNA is TGTGCCAGCAGTCCCCGGTTCGCTAGCACAGATACGCAGTATTTT.

CDR3 protein: CAWRGSVGGEAFF. The CDR3 coding sequence is TGTGCCTGGAGAGGGTCAGTAGGGGGTGAAGCTTTCTTT. The chain links TRBV30 to TRBJ1-1; possible D gene TRBD1, 6 bases. Germline CDR1 and CDR2: GTSNPN and SVGIG (reference sequence). This CDR3 has 13 amino acids. The germline V and J ends were trimmed by 3 bases and 7 bases, with 15 bases remaining between them.

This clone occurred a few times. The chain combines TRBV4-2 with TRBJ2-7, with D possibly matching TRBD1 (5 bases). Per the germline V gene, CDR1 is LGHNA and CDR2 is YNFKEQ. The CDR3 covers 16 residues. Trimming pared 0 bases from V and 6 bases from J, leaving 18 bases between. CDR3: CASSQEFGDSLFEQYF. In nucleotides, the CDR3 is TGTGCCAGCAGCCAAGAATTCGGTGACAGTTTATTCGAGCAGTACTTC.

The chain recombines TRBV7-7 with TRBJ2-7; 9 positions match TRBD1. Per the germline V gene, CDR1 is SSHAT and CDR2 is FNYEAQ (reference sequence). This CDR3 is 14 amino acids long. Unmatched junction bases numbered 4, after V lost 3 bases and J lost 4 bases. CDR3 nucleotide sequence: TGTGCCAGCAGCTTGGGACAGGGACTTTACGAGCAGTACTTC. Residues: CASSLGQGLYEQYF.

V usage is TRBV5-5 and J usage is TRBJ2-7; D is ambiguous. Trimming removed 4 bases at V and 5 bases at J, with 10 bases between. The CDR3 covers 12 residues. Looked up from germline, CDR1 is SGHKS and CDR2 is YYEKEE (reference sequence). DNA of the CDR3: TGTGCCAGCAGCATGCCCTATAACGAGCAGTACTTC. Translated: CASSMPYNEQYF.

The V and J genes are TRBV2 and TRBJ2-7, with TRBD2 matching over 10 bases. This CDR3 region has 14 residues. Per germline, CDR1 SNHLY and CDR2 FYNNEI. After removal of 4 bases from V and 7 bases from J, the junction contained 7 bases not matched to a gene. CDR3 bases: TGTGCCAGCAGTGCCCTAGCGGGAGTAGGTGAGCAGTACTTC. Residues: CASSALAGVGEQYF.

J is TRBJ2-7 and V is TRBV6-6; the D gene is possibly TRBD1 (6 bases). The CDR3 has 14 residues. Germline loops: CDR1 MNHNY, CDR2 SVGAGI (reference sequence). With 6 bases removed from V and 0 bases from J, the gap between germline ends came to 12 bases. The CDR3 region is CASRRTENSYEQYF. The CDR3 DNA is TGTGCCAGCAGAAGGACAGAGAACTCCTACGAGCAGTACTTC.

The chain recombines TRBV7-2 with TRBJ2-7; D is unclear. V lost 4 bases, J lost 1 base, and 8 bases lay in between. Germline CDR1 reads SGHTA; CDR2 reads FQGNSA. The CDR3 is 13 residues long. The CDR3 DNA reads TGTGCCAGCAGCTCTCTCTCGTCCTACGAGCAGTACTTC. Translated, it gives CASSSLSSYEQYF. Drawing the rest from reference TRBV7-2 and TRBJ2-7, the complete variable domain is GAGVSQSPSNKVTEKGKDVELRCDPISGHTALYWYRQSLGQGLEFLIYFQGNSAPDKSGLPSDRFSAERTGGSVSTLTIQRTQQEDSAVYLCASSSLSSYEQYFGPGTRLTVT.

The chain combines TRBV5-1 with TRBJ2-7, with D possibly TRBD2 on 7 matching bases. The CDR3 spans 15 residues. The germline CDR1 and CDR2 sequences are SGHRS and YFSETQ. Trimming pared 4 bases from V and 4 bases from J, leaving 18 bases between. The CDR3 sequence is CASSGGASHGYEQYF. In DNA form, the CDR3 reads TGCGCCAGCAGCGGGGGGGCTTCACATGGGTACGAGCAGTACTTC.

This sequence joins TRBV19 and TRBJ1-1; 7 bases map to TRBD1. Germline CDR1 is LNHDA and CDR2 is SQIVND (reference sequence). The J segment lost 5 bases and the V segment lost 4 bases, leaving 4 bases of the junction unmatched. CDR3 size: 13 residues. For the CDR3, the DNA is TGTGCCAGTAGTACATCAGGGGGGACTGAAGCTTTCTTT. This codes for CASSTSGGTEAFF.

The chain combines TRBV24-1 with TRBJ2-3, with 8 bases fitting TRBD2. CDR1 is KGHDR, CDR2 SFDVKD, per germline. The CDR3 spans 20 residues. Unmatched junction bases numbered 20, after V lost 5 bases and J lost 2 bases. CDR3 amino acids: CATSAFGTIGVAGSTDTQYF. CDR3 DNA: TGTGCCACCAGTGCGTTCGGGACTATCGGGGTAGCGGGGTCCACAGATACGCAGTATTTT.